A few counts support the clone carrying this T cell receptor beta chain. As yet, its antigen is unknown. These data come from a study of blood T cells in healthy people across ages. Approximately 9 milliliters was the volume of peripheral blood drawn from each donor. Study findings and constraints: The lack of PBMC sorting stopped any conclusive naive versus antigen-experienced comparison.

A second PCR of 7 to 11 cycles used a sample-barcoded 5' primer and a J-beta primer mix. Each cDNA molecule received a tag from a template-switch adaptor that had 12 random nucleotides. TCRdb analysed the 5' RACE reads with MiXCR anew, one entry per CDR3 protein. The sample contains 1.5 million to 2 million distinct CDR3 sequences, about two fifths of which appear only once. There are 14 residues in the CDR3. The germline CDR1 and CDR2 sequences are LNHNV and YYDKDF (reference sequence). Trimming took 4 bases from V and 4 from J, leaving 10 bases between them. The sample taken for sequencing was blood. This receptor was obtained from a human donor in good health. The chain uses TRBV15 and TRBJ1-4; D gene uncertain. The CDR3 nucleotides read TGTGCCACCAGCACAGGCAATCTTAATGAAAAACTGTTTTTT. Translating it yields CATSTGNLNEKLFF.